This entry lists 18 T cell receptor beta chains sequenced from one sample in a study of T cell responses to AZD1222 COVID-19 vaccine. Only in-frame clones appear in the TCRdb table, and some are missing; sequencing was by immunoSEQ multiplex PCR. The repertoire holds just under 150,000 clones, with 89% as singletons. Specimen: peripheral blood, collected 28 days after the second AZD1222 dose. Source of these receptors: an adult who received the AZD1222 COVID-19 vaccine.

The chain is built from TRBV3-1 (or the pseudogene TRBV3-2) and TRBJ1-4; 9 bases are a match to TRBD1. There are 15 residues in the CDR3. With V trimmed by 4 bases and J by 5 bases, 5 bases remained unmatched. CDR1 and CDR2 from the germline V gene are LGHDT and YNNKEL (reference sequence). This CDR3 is CASSPQGQGNEKLFF. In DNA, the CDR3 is TGTGCCAGCAGCCCCCAAGGACAGGGGAATGAAAAACTGTTTTTT.

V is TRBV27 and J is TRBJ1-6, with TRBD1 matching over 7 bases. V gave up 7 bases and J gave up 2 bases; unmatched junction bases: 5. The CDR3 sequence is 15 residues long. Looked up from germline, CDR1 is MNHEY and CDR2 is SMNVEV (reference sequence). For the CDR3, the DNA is TGTGCCAGCACCATGGACAGGACCTATAATTCACCCCTCCACTTT. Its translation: CASTMDRTYNSPLHF.

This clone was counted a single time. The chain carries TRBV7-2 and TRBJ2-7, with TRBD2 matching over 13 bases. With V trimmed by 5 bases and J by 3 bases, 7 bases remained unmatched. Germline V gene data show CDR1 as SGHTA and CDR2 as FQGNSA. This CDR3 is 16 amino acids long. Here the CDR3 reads CASSAPWTSGSYEQYF. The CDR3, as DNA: TGTGCCAGCAGCGCCCCGTGGACTAGCGGGAGCTACGAGCAGTACTTC.

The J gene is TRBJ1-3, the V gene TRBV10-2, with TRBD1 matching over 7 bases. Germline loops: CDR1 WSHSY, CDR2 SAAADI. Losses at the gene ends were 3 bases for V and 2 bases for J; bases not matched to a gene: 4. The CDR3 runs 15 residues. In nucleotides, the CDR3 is TGCGCCAGCAGTGAAAAACAGGGGCCTGGAAACACCATATATTTT. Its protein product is CASSEKQGPGNTIYF.

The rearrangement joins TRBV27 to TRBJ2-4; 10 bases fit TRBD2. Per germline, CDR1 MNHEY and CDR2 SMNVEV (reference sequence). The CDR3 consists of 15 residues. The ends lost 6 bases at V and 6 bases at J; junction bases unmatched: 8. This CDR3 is CASSRSGRGGNIQYF. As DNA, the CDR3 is TGTGCCAGCAGCCGCAGCGGGAGGGGGGGAAACATTCAGTACTTC.

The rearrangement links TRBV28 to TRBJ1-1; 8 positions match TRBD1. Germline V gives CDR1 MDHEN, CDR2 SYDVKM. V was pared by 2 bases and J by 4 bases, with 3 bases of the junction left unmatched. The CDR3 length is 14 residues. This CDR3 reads CASSLGQGSTEAFF. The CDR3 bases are TGTGCCAGCAGTTTAGGACAGGGAAGCACTGAAGCTTTCTTT.

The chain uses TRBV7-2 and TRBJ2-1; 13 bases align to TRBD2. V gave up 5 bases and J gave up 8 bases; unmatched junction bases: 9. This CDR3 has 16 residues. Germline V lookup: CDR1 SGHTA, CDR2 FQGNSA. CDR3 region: CASSPGLAGPFDEQFF. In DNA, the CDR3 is TGTGCCAGCAGCCCGGGACTAGCGGGGCCCTTTGATGAGCAGTTCTTC.

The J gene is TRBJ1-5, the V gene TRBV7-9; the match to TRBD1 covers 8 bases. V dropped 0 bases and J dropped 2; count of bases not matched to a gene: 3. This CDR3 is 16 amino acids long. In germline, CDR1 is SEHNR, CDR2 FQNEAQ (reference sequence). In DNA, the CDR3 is TGTGCCAGCAGCTTAGCCCCGGACAGGGGCAATCAGCCCCAGCATTTT. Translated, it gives CASSLAPDRGNQPQHF.

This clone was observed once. The CDR3 protein is CASNTGGTGLVAFF. The CDR3 region has the DNA TGTGCCAGCAATACCGGAGGGACAGGGCTTGTAGCTTTCTTT. V gene TRBV28 combines with J gene TRBJ1-1; TRBD1 aligns across 9 bases. The V and J ends lost 7 bases and 10 bases, in that order; junction bases with no gene match: 13. Germline V gene lookup returns CDR1 MDHEN and CDR2 SYDVKM. The CDR3 sequence is 14 residues long.

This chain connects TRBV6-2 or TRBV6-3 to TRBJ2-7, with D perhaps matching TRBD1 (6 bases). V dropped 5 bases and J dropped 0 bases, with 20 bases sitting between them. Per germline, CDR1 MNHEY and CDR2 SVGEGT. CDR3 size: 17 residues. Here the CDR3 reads CASSQKRQVEHSYEQYF. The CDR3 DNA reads TGTGCCAGCAGTCAAAAACGACAGGTAGAACACTCCTACGAGCAGTACTTC.

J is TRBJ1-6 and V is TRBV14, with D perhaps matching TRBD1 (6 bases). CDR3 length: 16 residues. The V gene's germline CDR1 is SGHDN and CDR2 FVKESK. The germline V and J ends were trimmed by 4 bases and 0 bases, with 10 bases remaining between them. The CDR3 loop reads CASSRTGSSYNSPLHF. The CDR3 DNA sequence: TGTGCCAGCAGCCGTACAGGGAGCTCCTATAATTCACCCCTCCACTTT.

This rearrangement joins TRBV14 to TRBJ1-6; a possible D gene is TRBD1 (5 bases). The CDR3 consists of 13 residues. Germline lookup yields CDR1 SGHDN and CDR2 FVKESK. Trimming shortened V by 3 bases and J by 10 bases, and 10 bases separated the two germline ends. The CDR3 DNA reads TGTGCCAGCAGCCAGGCTGGGACCTCACCCCTCCACTTT. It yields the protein CASSQAGTSPLHF. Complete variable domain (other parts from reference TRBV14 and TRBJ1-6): EAGVTQFPSHSVIEKGQTVTLRCDPISGHDNLYWYRRVMGKEIKFLLHFVKESKQDESGMPNNRFLAERTGGTYSTLKVQPAELEDSGVYFCASSQAGTSPLHFGNGTRLTVT.

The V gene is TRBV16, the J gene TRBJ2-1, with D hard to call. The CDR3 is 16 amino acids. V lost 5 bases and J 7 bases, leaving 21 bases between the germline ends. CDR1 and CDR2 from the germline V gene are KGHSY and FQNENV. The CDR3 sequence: CASSAHLRFPWNEQFF. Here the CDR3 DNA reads TGTGCCAGCAGCGCGCACCTCAGGTTCCCCTGGAATGAGCAGTTCTTC.

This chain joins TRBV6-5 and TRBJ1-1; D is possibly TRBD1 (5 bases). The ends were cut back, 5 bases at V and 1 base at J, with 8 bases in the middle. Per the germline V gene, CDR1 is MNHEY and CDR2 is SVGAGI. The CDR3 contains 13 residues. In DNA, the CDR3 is TGTGCCAGCAGTCGAAGGGGGAACACTGAAGCTTTCTTT. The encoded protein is CASSRRGNTEAFF.

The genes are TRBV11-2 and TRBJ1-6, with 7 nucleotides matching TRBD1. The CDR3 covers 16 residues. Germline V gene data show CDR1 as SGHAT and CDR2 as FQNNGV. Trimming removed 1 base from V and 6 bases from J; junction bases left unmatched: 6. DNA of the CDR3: TGTGCCAGCAGCTTAGCTGGGACAGAAATTAATTCACCCCTCCACTTT. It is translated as CASSLAGTEINSPLHF.

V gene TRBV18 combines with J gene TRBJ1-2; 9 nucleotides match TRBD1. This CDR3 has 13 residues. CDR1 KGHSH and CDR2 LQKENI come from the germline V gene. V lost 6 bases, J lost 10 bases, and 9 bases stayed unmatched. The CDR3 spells CASSLPGQGTYTF. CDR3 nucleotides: TGTGCCAGCTCCCTTCCGGGACAGGGTACCTACACCTTC.

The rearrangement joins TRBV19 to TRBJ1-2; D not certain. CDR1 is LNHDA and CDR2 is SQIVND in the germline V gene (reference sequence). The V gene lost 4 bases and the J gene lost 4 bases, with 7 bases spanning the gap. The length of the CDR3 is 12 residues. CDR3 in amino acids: CASSTGGYGYTF. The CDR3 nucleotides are TGTGCCAGTAGTACAGGCGGCTATGGCTACACCTTC. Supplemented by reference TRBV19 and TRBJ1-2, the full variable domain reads DGGITQSPKYLFRKEGQNVTLSCEQNLNHDAMYWYRQDPGQGLRLIYYSQIVNDFQKGDIAEGYSVSREKKESFPLTVTSAQKNPTAFYLCASSTGGYGYTFGSGTRLTVV.

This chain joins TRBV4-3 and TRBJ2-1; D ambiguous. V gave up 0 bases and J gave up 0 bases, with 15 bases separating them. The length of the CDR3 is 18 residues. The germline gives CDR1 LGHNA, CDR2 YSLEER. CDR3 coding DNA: TGCGCCAGCAGCCAAGATGGGGTGGGCCTGGGCTCCTACAATGAGCAGTTCTTC. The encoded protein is CASSQDGVGLGSYNEQFF.